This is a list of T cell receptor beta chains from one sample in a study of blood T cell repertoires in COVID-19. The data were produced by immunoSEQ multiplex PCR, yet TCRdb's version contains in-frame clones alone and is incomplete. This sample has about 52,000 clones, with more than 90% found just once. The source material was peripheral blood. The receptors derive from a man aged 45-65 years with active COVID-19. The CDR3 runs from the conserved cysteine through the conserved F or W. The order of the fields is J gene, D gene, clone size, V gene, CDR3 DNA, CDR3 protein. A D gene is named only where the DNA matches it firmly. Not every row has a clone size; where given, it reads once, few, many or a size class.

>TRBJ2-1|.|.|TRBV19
TGTGCCAGTAGTAGTGGGAGTTCCTACAATGAGCAGTTCTTC
CASSSGSSYNEQFF
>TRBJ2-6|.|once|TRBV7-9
TGTGCCAGCAGATATATGGCCAGGTACTCTGGGGCCAACGTCCTGACTTTC
CASRYMARYSGANVLTF
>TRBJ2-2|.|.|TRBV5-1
TGCGCCAGCAGCACAGCAGCCTTCGCGAACACCGGGGAGCTGTTTTTT
CASSTAAFANTGELFF
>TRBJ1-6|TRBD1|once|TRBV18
TGTGCCAGCTCACCCTCAGGACAGGGTAATTCACCCCTCCACTTT
CASSPSGQGNSPLHF
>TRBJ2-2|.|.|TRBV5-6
TGTGCCAGCAAAACAGGGTATCGTCGTACCGGGGAGCTGTTTTTT
CASKTGYRRTGELFF
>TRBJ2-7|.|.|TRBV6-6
TGTGCCAGCAGTTATATGGGGGGACTCTACGAGCAGTACTTC
CASSYMGGLYEQYF
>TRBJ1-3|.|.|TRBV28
TGTGCCACCCAAACAGGGCCTGGAAACACCATATATTTT
CATQTGPGNTIYF
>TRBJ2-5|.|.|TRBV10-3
TGTGCCATCAGTGGGACAATGGGGGAGACCCAGTACTTC
CAISGTMGETQYF
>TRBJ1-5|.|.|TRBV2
TGTGCCAGCAGTGAGAGAAGCTGGTATAGCAATCAGCCCCAGCATTTT
CASSERSWYSNQPQHF
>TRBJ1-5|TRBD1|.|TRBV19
TGTGCCAGTAGTCTTACAGGGGGTACCGTAGGCAATCAGCCCCAGCATTTT
CASSLTGGTVGNQPQHF
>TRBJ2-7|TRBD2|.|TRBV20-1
TGCAGTGCGAGTGGACTAGCGGGCCGCTACGAGCAGTACTTC
CSASGLAGRYEQYF
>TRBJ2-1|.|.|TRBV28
TGTGCCAGCAGTCCCCCGGGGAGCTCCTACAATGAGCAGTTCTTC
CASSPPGSSYNEQFF
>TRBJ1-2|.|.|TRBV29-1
TGCAGCGTTGGCGGTGGGGCCGCAGGGGATGGCTACACCTTC
CSVGGGAAGDGYTF
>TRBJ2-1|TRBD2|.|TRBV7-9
TGTGCCAGCAGCTTTGGACTAGCGGGGGGGTCCTCCTACAATGAGCAGTTCTTC
CASSFGLAGGSSYNEQFF
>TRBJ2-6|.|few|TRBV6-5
TGTGCCAGCAGTTATAGGACTACAGGGGCCAACGTCCTGACTTTC
CASSYRTTGANVLTF
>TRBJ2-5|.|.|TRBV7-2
TGTGCCAGCAGCTTTACGGGGGGCAGGGAGACCCAGTACTTC
CASSFTGGRETQYF
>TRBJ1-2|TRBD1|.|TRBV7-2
TGTGCCAGCAGATCCGGGACAGGGGGCTATGGCTACACCTTC
CASRSGTGGYGYTF
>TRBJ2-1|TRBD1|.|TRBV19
TGTGCCAGTTCCGAGGGGGCCGGGTACAATGAGCAGTTCTTC
CASSEGAGYNEQFF
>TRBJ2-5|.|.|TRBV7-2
TGTGCCAGCAGCTTTCACTGGTCGGGTACCCAGTACTTC
CASSFHWSGTQYF
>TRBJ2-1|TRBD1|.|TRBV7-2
TGTGCCAGCAGCAACGTTCCGGGACAGCGTCACAATGAGCAGTTCTTC
CASSNVPGQRHNEQFF
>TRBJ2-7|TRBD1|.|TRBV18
TGTGCCAGCTCACCAGGGACAGGGGGGTACGAGCAGTACTTC
CASSPGTGGYEQYF
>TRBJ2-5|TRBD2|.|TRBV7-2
TGTGCCAGCAGGACTAGCGGGGGGCCTCAAGAGACCCAGTACTTC
CASRTSGGPQETQYF
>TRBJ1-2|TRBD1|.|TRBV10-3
TGTGCCATCAGGAGGACAGGGGGTTACTATGGCTACACCTTC
CAIRRTGGYYGYTF
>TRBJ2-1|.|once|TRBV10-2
TGCGCCAGCAGTGCGGGGTCGGTCAATGAGCAGTTCTTC
CASSAGSVNEQFF
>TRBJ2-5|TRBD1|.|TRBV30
TGTGCCTGGAGGCAACAGGGGGCGAGAGAGACCCAGTACTTC
CAWRQQGARETQYF
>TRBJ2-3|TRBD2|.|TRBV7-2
TGTGCCAGCAGCCCGGGGACTAGCGGTTTCACAGATACGCAGTATTTT
CASSPGTSGFTDTQYF
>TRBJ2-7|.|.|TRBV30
TGTGCCTGGAGTGTACCTCATGGAGGGGTCCACAAGCAGTACTTC
CAWSVPHGGVHKQYF
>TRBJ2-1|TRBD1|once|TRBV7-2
TGTGCCAGCAGCGGGCGACAGGGGCTGGGCAATGAGCAGTTCTTC
CASSGRQGLGNEQFF
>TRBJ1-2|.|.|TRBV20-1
TGCAGTGCTAGTATAGGGGTTAACTGCACCTTC
CSASIGVNCTF
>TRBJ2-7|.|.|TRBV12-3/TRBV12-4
TGTGCCAGCAGTTTCGGGGGCTACGAGCAGTACTTC
CASSFGGYEQYF
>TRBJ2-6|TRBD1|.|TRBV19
TGTGCCAGTAGTAATACAGGGGCTGGGGCCAACGTCCTGACTTTC
CASSNTGAGANVLTF
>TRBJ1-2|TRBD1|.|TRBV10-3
TGTGCCATCAGAGCCGGGACAGGGGGTGGATACGGCTACACCTTC
CAIRAGTGGGYGYTF
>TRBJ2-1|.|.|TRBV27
TGTGCCAGCAGCGTCCGAGGGGGAGTATTGACGGATGAGCAGTTCTTC
CASSVRGGVLTDEQFF
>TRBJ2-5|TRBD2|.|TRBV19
TGTGCCAGTAGCCTAGCGGGGGGACCCCAAGAGACCCAGTACTTC
CASSLAGGPQETQYF